This T cell receptor beta chain emerged from a study of CD8 T cells in ankylosing spondylitis. Worth noting for this clonotype: Its specificity is unknown.

It was by quantitative 5'-RACE with molecular barcodes that TCR beta libraries were made. In TCRdb, the 5' RACE reads were re-called with MiXCR into one record per CDR3 protein. The profile shows 500,000 to 550,000 distinct CDR3 sequences, over 9.5% of them singletons. Overall study results and limits: In ankylosing spondylitis blood, a motif of about 8 highly homologous TCR beta variants appeared characteristic.

The sequence was obtained from a male donor with ankylosing spondylitis. Sequencing was carried out using blood, either unsorted or a sorted T cell fraction (not recorded which).

The CDR3 loop is CASSIRRGPEAFF. DNA of the CDR3: TGTGCCAGTAGTATTCGGAGGGGGCCTGAAGCTTTCTTT. The chain employs TRBV19 and TRBJ1-1; 7 nucleotides agree with TRBD1. Germline V gene data show CDR1 as LNHDA and CDR2 as SQIVND (reference sequence). The CDR3 spans 13 residues. The V gene end was trimmed by 3 bases and the J gene end by 6 bases; junction bases not matched to a gene: 4.